Listed below are T cell receptor beta chains from one sample, sequenced in a study of sequential checkpoint blockade in melanoma. The method was immunoSEQ multiplex PCR; TCRdb's version includes in-frame clones alone and lacks a portion of them. The data hold roughly 3,000 clones, with 20% to 25% observed a single time. Source: tumor tissue (inferred from file names), taken from a patient given nivolumab and ipilimumab in sequence. The receptors originated from a human donor with melanoma. Each CDR3 is given with its conserved first and last residue. A D gene is named only where the DNA matches it firmly. Clone size appears in some rows only: once, few, many, or a class for an expanded clone.

>15|medium-sized|TRBV11-3|TRBJ2-1|TRBD1
CASSSPGTGKNEQFF
TGTGCCAGCAGCTCCCCCGGGACAGGGAAGAATGAGCAGTTCTTC
>12|few|TRBV12-5|TRBJ1-1|-
CASGRKGTEAFF
TGTGCCAGCGGACGGAAAGGGACTGAAGCTTTCTTT
>13|-|TRBV19|TRBJ1-2|TRBD1
CASRVPGQGSYTF
TGTGCCAGTAGGGTTCCGGGACAGGGAAGCTACACCTTC
>14|medium-sized|TRBV6-8|TRBJ2-1|TRBD1
CASVSPTGSNEQFF
TGTGCCAGCGTTAGTCCGACAGGGTCCAATGAGCAGTTCTTC
>15|-|TRBV5-1|TRBJ2-7|-
CASSLGDGSSYEQYF
TGCGCCAGCAGCTTGGGGGACGGTAGCTCCTACGAGCAGTACTTC
>16|few|TRBV10-2|TRBJ1-5|-
CASSESQIYSNQPQHF
TGCGCCAGCAGTGAGTCTCAGATTTATAGCAATCAGCCCCAGCATTTT
>16|many|TRBV11-3|TRBJ2-5|-
CASSRELTGFQETQYF
TGTGCCAGCAGCCGAGAACTGACAGGATTTCAAGAGACCCAGTACTTC
>15|few|TRBV6-1|TRBJ2-7|-
CASSEELSATYEQYF
TGTGCCAGCAGTGAAGAATTGTCAGCAACCTACGAGCAGTACTTC
>14|-|TRBV12-2|TRBJ1-1|-
CAKGRGPTNTEAFF
TGTGCCAAGGGGCGGGGGCCCACGAACACTGAAGCTTTCTTT
>14|few|TRBV5-1|TRBJ1-2|-
CASSLGQGLGGYTF
TGCGCCAGCAGCTTGGGGCAGGGCCTAGGGGGCTACACCTTC
>14|medium-sized|TRBV11-3|TRBJ1-1|TRBD1
CASSLGQGADEAFF
TGTGCCAGCAGCTTGGGACAGGGGGCTGATGAAGCTTTCTTT
>13|medium-sized|TRBV6-8|TRBJ1-5|-
CASSYSGTQPQHF
TGTGCCAGCAGTTACTCGGGTACTCAGCCCCAGCATTTT
>17|few|TRBV13|TRBJ2-2|-
CASSLGLRQTNTGELFF
TGTGCCAGCAGCTTAGGCCTAAGGCAGACGAACACCGGGGAGCTGTTTTTT
>14|many|TRBV11-3|TRBJ2-3|-
CASSLVAVADTQYF
TGTGCCAGCAGCTTGGTAGCGGTGGCAGATACGCAGTATTTT
>13|-|TRBV7-1|TRBJ2-3|-
CASSLNVVDTQYF
TGTGCCAGCAGCTTAAACGTGGTAGATACGCAGTATTTT
>17|-|TRBV11-3|TRBJ2-5|TRBD2
CASSLGLAGGLHETQYF
TGTGCCAGCAGCTTAGGACTAGCGGGGGGGCTTCATGAGACCCAGTACTTC
>14|-|TRBV18|TRBJ2-7|TRBD1
CASSPGTGYMDGYF
TGTGCCAGCTCACCCGGGACAGGGTATATGGATGGGTACTTC
>15|many|TRBV11-3|TRBJ1-1|TRBD1
CASSFGTGGFTEAFF
TGTGCCAGCAGCTTCGGGACAGGCGGATTCACTGAAGCTTTCTTT
>15|-|TRBV18|TRBJ2-7|-
CASSLSGRGVYEQYF
TGTGCCAGCTCACTCTCAGGGAGGGGGGTATACGAGCAGTACTTC
>15|few|TRBV6-8|TRBJ1-2|-
CASSYLRGTNYGYTF
TGTGCCAGCAGTTACTTACGAGGTACTAACTATGGCTACACCTTC
>14|few|TRBV6-8|TRBJ1-5|TRBD1
CASSETGFWIPQHF
TGTGCCAGCAGTGAGACAGGGTTCTGGATCCCCCAGCATTTT
>16|many|TRBV6-8|TRBJ2-3|TRBD1
CASSYPGTGSTDTQYF
TGTGCCAGCAGTTACCCCGGGACAGGGAGCACAGATACGCAGTATTTT
>16|-|TRBV15|TRBJ2-2|TRBD1
CATSSRGGADTGELFF
TGTGCCACCAGCAGTCGAGGGGGCGCGGACACCGGGGAGCTGTTTTTT
>15|medium-sized|TRBV11-3|TRBJ1-6|TRBD1
CASSHGQGGNSPLHF
TGTGCCAGCAGCCACGGACAGGGCGGTAATTCACCCCTCCACTTT
>14|large|TRBV9|TRBJ1-3|-
CASSVEATGNTIYF
TGTGCCAGCAGCGTTGAAGCTACTGGAAACACCATATATTTT
>14|few|TRBV6-8|TRBJ2-5|TRBD1
CASSVGQVQETQYF
TGTGCCAGCAGTGTCGGACAGGTTCAAGAGACCCAGTACTTC
>15|-|TRBV19|TRBJ1-2|TRBD1
CATQRTGLFDNGYTF
TGTGCCACTCAGCGGACAGGGTTGTTCGATAATGGCTACACCTTC
>14|-|TRBV6-8|TRBJ2-7|-
CASRRGGSSYEQYF
TGTGCCAGCCGCAGGGGGGGCTCCTCCTACGAGCAGTACTTC
>17|many|TRBV11-3|TRBJ2-6|-
CASSLRARVTGANVLTF
TGTGCCAGCAGCTTAAGGGCCCGGGTAACGGGGGCCAACGTCCTGACTTTC
>16|few|TRBV18|TRBJ1-1|TRBD1
CASSPRQGAMNTEAFF
TGTGCCAGCTCACCCCGACAGGGGGCGATGAACACTGAAGCTTTCTTT
>17|many|TRBV11-3|TRBJ2-5|TRBD1
CASSLDYGGQGGETQYF
TGTGCCAGCAGCCTGGATTATGGGGGACAGGGTGGGGAGACCCAGTACTTC
>15|medium-sized|TRBV11-3|TRBJ2-2|TRBD1
CASSPRDRGTGELFF
TGTGCCAGCAGCCCCAGGGACAGGGGAACCGGGGAGCTGTTTTTT
>13|-|TRBV6-8|TRBJ1-2|-
CAITRALERGYTF
TGTGCCATCACCCGGGCCCTAGAACGGGGCTACACCTTC
>15|-|TRBV19|TRBJ2-7|TRBD2
CASSIGGESPYEQYF
TGTGCCAGTAGTATCGGGGGGGAATCCCCCTACGAGCAGTACTTC
>15|few|TRBV5-1|TRBJ2-5|-
CASSLSQGGQETQYF
TGCGCCAGCAGCTTGTCACAAGGGGGGCAAGAGACCCAGTACTTC
>15|many|TRBV11-3|TRBJ2-1|-
CASSSTRGALDEQFF
TGTGCCAGCAGCTCAACCCGGGGGGCTTTAGATGAGCAGTTCTTC